This T cell receptor (beta chain) was sequenced for a study of cytomegalovirus exposure and HLA in healthy donors. Overall study findings and caveats: Later analysis associated a missense DCLRE1C variant with TCR beta V- and J-gene trimming. An observed cluster of highly shared sequence variants was recorded as a likely sequencing artifact. Common viral pathogens (according to a later analysis) appeared linked to several of the most significant clusters.

As for this clone: Antigen: not known.

With 4 bases removed from V and 0 bases from J, the gap between germline ends came to 13 bases. The germline V gene encodes CDR1 MNHNS and CDR2 SASEGT. The CDR3 has 16 residues. The PCR used 60 Vbeta and 13 Jbeta primers. Using immunoSEQ multiplex PCR, the repertoire was profiled, and TCRdb retains in-frame clones only, with some absent. The data show about 82,000 clones, over 65% seen once. Healthy people donating bone marrow made up the donors. The material sequenced was PBMCs. This chain connects TRBV6-1 to TRBJ2-1, with D uncertain. This TCR was recovered from a man in his fifties in good health and CMV-seronegative. CDR3 sequence: CASSVDYASSYNEQFF. CDR3 nucleotide sequence: TGTGCCAGCAGTGTAGATTATGCGAGCTCCTACAATGAGCAGTTCTTC.